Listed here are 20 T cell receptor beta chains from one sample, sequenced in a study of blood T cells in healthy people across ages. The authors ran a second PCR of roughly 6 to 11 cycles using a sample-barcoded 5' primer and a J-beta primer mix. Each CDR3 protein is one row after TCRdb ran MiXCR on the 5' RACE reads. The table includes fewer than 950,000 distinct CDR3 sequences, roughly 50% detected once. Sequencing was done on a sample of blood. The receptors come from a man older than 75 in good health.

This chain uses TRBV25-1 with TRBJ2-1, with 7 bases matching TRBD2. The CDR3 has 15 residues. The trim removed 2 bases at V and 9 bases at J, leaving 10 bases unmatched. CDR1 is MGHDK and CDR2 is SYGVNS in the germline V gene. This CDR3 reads CASSELAGVVGEQFF. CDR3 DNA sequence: TGTGCCAGCAGTGAACTTGCGGGAGTAGTAGGTGAGCAGTTCTTC.

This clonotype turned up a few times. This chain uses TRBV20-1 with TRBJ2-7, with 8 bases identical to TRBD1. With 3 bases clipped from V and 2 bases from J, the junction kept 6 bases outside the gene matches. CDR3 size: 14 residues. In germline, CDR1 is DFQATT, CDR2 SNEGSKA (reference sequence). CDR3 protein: CSARQTGVTYEQYF. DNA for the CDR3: TGCAGTGCTAGGCAGACAGGGGTAACCTACGAGCAGTACTTC.

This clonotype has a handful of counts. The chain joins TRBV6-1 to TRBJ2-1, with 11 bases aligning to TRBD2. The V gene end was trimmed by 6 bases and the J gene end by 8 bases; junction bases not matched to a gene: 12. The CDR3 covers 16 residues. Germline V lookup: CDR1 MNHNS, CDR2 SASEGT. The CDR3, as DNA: TGTGCCAGCAGCGCAACTAGCGGGAGTATTACCGATGAGCAGTTCTTC. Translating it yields CASSATSGSITDEQFF.

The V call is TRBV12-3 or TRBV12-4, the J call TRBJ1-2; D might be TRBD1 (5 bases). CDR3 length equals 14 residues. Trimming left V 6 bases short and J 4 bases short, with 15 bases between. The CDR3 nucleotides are TGTGCCAGCAGCCAATATACAGGCCCCTATGGCTACACCTTC. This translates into CASSQYTGPYGYTF.

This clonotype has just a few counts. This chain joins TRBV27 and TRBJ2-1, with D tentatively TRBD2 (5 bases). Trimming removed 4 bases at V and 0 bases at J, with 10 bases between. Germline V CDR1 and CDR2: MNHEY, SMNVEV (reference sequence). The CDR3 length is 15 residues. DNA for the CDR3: TGTGCCAGCAGTTCCCTAGGGAGCTCCTACAATGAGCAGTTCTTC. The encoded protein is CASSSLGSSYNEQFF.

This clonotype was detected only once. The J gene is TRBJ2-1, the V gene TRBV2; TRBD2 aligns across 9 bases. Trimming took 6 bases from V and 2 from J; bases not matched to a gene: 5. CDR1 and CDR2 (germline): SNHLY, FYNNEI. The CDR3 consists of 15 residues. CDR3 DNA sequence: TGTGCCAGCAGATACATAGCGGGAGCCTACAATGAGCAGTTCTTC. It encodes CASRYIAGAYNEQFF.

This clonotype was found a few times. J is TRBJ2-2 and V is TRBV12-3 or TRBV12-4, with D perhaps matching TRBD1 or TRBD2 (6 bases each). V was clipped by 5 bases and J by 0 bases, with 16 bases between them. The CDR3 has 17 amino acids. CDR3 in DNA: TGTGCCAGCAGTCCCAGGTCCGGGGGCGCGAACACCGGGGAGCTGTTTTTT. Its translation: CASSPRSGGANTGELFF.

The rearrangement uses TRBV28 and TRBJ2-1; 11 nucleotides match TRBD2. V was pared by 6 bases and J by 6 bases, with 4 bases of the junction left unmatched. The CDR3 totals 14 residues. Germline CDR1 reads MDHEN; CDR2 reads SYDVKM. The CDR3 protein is CASRTSGKVNEQFF. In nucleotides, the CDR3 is TGTGCCAGCAGGACTAGCGGGAAAGTCAATGAGCAGTTCTTC.

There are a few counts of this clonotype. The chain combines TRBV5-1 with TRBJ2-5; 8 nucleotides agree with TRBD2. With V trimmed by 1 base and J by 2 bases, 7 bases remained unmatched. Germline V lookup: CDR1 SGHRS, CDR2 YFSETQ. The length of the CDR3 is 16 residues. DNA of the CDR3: TGCGCCAGCAGCTTGTTCGGGGTAGCGGGGCAAGAGACCCAGTACTTC. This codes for CASSLFGVAGQETQYF.

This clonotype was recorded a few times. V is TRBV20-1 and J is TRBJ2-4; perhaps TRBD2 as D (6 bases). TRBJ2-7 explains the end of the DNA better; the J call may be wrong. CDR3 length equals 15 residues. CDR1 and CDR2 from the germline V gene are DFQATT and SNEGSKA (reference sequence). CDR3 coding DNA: TGCAGTGCTAGAGATTCGGGAGCCCCCCTCTACGAGCAGTACTTC. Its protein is CSARDSGAPLYEQYF.

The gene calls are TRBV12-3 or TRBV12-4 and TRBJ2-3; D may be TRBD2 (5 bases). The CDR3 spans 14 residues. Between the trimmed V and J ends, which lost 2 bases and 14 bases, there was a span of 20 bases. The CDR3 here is CASSLLGSSEDAYF. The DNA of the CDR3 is TGTGCCAGCAGTTTACTTGGGTCCTCGGAGGACGCGTATTTT.

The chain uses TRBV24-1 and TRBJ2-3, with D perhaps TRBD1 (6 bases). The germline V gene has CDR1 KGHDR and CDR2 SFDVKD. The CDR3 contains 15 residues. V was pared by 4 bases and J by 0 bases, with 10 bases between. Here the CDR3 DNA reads TGTGCCACCAGTGAAGGGGGATGGAGCACAGATACGCAGTATTTT. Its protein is CATSEGGWSTDTQYF.

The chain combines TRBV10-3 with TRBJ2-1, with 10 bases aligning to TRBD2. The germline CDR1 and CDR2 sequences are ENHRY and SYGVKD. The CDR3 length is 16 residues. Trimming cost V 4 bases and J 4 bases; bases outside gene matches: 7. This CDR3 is CAISVSGTSDYNEQFF. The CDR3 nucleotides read TGTGCCATCAGTGTTTCCGGGACTAGCGATTACAATGAGCAGTTCTTC.

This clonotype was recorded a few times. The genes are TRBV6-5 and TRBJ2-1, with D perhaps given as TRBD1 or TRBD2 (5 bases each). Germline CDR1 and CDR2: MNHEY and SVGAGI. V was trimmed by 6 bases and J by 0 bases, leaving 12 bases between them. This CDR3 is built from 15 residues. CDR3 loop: CASSAGTPSYNEQFF. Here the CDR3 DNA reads TGTGCCAGCAGCGCAGGGACCCCCTCCTACAATGAGCAGTTCTTC.

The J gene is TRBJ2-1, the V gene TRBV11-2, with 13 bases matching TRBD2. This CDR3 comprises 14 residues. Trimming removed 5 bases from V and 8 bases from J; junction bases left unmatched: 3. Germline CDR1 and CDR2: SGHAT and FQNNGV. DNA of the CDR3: TGTGCCAGCAGCCCGGGACTAGCGGGACATGAGCAGTTCTTC. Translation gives CASSPGLAGHEQFF. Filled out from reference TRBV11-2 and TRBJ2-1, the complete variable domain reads EAGVAQSPRYKIIEKRQSVAFWCNPISGHATLYWYQQILGQGPKLLIQFQNNGVVDDSQLPKDRFSAERLKGVDSTLKIQPAKLEDSAVYLCASSPGLAGHEQFFGPGTRLTVL.

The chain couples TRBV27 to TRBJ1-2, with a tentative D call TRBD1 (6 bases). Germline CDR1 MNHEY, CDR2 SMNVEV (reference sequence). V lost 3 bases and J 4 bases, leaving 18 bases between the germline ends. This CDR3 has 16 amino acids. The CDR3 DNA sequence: TGTGCCAGCAGTTTCCGTCGGGGGGCTGGCAGCTATGGCTACACCTTC. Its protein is CASSFRRGAGSYGYTF.

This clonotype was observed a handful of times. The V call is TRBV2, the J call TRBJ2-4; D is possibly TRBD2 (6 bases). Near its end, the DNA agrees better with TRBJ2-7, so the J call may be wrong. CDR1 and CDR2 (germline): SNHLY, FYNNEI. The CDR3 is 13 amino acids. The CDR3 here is CASTLGTWSEQYF. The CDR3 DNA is TGTGCCAGCACCCTCGGGACTTGGAGCGAGCAGTACTTC.

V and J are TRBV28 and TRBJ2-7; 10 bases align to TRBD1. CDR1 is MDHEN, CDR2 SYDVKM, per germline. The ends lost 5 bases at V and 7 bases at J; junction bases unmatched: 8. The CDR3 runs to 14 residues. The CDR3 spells CASSRTGGPLEQYF. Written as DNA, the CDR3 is TGTGCCAGCAGTCGGACAGGGGGTCCTTTAGAGCAGTACTTC.

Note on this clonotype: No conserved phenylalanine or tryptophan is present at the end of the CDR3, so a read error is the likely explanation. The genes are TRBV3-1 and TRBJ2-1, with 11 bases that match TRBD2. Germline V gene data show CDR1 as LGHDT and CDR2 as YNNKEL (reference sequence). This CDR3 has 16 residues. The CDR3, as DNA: TGTGCCGGCAGCCAGGCTAGCGGGAGGTTTTACAATGAGCAGTTCTTA. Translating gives CAGSQASGRFYNEQFL.

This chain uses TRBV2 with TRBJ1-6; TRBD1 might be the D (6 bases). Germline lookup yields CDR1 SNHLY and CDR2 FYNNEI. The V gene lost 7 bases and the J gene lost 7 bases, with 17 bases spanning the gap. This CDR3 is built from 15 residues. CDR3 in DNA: TGTGCCAGCACTTTCGGGGGCCGCGCCAATTCACCCCTCCACTTT. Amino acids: CASTFGGRANSPLHF.